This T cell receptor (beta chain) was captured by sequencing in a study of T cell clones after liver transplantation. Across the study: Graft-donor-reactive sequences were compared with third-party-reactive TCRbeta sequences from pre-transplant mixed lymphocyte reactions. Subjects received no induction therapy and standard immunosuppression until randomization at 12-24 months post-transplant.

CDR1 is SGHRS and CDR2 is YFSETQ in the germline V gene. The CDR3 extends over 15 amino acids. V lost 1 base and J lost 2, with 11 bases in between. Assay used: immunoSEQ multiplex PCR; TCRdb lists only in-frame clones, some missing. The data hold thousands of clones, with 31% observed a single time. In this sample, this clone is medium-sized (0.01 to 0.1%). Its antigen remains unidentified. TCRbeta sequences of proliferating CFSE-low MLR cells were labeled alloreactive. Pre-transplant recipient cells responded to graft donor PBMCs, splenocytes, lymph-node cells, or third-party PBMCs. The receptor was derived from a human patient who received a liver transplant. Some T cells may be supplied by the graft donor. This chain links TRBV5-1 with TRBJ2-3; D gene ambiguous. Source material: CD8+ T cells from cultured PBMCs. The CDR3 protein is CASSLRAKNTDTQYF. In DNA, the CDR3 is TGCGCCAGCAGCTTGAGGGCCAAAAACACAGATACGCAGTATTTT.